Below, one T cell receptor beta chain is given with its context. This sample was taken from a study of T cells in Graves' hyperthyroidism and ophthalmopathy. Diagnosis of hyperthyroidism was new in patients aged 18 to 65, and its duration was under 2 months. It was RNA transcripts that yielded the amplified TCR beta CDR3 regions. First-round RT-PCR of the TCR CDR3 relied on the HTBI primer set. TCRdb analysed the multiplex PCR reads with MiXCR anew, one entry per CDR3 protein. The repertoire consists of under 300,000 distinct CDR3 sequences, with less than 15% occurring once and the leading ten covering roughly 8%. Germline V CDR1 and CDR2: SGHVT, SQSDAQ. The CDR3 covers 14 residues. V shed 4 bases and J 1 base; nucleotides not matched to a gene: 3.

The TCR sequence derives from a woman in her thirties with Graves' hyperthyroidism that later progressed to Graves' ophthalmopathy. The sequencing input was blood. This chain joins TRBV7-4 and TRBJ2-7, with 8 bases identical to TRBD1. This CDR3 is CASSWGQVSYEQYF. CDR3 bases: TGTGCCAGCAGCTGGGGACAGGTGTCCTACGAGCAGTACTTC. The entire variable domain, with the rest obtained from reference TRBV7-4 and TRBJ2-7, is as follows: GAGVSQSPRYKVAKRGRDVALRCDSISGHVTLYWYRQTLGQGSEVLTYSQSDAQRDKSGRPSGRFSAERPERSVSTLKIQRTEQGDSAVYLCASSWGQVSYEQYFGPGTRLTVT.